A single T cell receptor (beta chain) is shown here with its context. The data belong to a study of blood T cell repertoires in COVID-19. Study overall: Nucleic acid was either cDNA or gDNA, and it came from T cells, B-cell-depleted T cells, or PBMCs.

As originally analysed: Estimated nucleated cell counts came from reference gene primer amplification. Measured with immunoSEQ multiplex PCR; TCRdb has only the in-frame clones, and not every one. V, J and clone size are those of that table, while D and trimming were read from the DNA. Of 300,000 to 400,000 clones listed, about 90% are singletons. The germline gives CDR1 LGHDT, CDR2 YNNKEL (reference sequence). CDR3 length equals 13 residues. V lost 2 bases and J lost 12; bases outside the gene matches: 6. The chain recombines TRBV3-1 (or the pseudogene TRBV3-2) with TRBJ1-1, with 10 nucleotides matching TRBD1. The material sequenced was peripheral blood. The TCR was taken from a woman aged 18-29 years who had recovered from COVID-19. In DNA, the CDR3 is TGTGCCAGCAGCCAAAGACAGGGGGCGGTGACTTTCTTT. Translated, it gives CASSQRQGAVTFF.